Listed below are T cell receptor beta chains from one sample, sequenced in a study of radiotherapy plus CTLA-4 blockade in lung cancer. Measured with immunoSEQ multiplex PCR; TCRdb has only the in-frame clones, and not every one. The data contain roughly 59,000 clones, about 70% of them singletons. Sequenced here: peripheral blood, sampled from a patient treated with radiotherapy plus ipilimumab. The receptors stem from a human donor with non-small cell lung cancer whose response to radiotherapy plus ipilimumab could not be evaluated. CDR3s include the opening cysteine and the closing phenylalanine or tryptophan. A D gene is named only where the DNA matches it firmly. Only part of the rows carry a size: once, few, many, or a class if the clone is expanded.

NA	few	TRBJ1-1	TRBV19	TGTGCCAGTAGTATGGGCGGGGGGCCAGGCTATGAAGCTTTCTTT	CASSMGGGPGYEAFF
NA	NA	TRBJ1-5	TRBV4-1	TGCGCCAGCAGCCTGTGGGGGGAAGGAGCCAATCAGCCCCAGCATTTT	CASSLWGEGANQPQHF
TRBD2	NA	TRBJ2-7	TRBV5-1	TGCGCCAGCAGGCGGGGGGCGTACGAGCAGTACTTC	CASRRGAYEQYF
NA	NA	TRBJ2-5	TRBV9	TGTGCCAGCAGCGTAGGCGGGGGCGCGGGGCAAGAGACCCAGTACTTC	CASSVGGGAGQETQYF
NA	NA	TRBJ1-1	TRBV28	TGTGCCAGCGCAGGGGCCCTTGAAGCTTTCTTT	CASAGALEAFF
NA	NA	TRBJ2-7	TRBV15	TGTGCCACCAGCAGAGTCAAGGGGGACCCCAGGGGAACCGAGCAGTACTTC	CATSRVKGDPRGTEQYF
NA	few	TRBJ1-3	TRBV4-1	TGCGCCAGCAGCAGGGGGGGGATAATATTCTCTGGAAACACCATATATTTT	CASSRGGIIFSGNTIYF
NA	NA	TRBJ2-1	TRBV5-5	TGTGCCAGCAGCTTGCGGCGGAGCTCCTACAATGAGCAGTTCTTC	CASSLRRSSYNEQFF
NA	once	TRBJ2-2	TRBV6-6	TGTGCCAGCAGTTACTACCAAGGGACTAACACCGGGGAGCTGTTTTTT	CASSYYQGTNTGELFF
NA	NA	TRBJ2-1	TRBV14	TGTGCCAGCAGCCAAGAAATCGGGGACTGGGTCTCCTACAATGAGCAGTTCTTC	CASSQEIGDWVSYNEQFF
NA	few	TRBJ2-7	TRBV11-2	TGTGCCAGCAGCTTAGTGCGGAACTCCTACGAGCAGTACTTC	CASSLVRNSYEQYF
TRBD1	NA	TRBJ1-1	TRBV10-3	TGTGCCATCAGTTCAGGGGGGAACACTGAAGCTTTCTTT	CAISSGGNTEAFF
NA	once	TRBJ1-1	TRBV11-2	TGTGCCAGCAGTTTTATGAACACTGAAGCTTTCTTT	CASSFMNTEAFF
NA	NA	TRBJ2-3	TRBV28	TGTGCCAGCAGTTTCTACTGGGGGGGCGGGAGCACAGATACGCAGTATTTT	CASSFYWGGGSTDTQYF
TRBD1	NA	TRBJ1-5	TRBV2	TGTGCCAGCAGAGGGACAGTGGTCAATCAGCCCCAGCATTTT	CASRGTVVNQPQHF
TRBD2	few	TRBJ2-4	TRBV28	TGTGCCAGCAGTTTTGACTCGACTAGCGGGGGGGCACTAGCCAAAAACATTCAGTACTTC	CASSFDSTSGGALAKNIQYF
NA	NA	TRBJ1-2	TRBV9	TGTGCCAGCAGCGGGGAACAGGGATCATCGATGAATGGCTACACCTTC	CASSGEQGSSMNGYTF
TRBD1	NA	TRBJ2-3	TRBV7-6	TGTGCCAGCAGCCGGGACAGGACAGATACGCAGTATTTT	CASSRDRTDTQYF
TRBD1	NA	TRBJ1-6	TRBV4-3	TGCGCCAGCAGCCAACAACGGACAGGGAGGGCCCTCCACTTT	CASSQQRTGRALHF
TRBD1	NA	TRBJ1-1	TRBV11-3	TGTGCCAGCAGCTTAGGGGCCCCGGGACAGTATAGTCCTGAAGCTTTCTTT	CASSLGAPGQYSPEAFF
TRBD1	NA	TRBJ1-6	TRBV6-5	TGTGCCAGCAGTTACTCGGGGACAGGGGATTCACCCCTCCACTTT	CASSYSGTGDSPLHF
NA	NA	TRBJ1-1	TRBV28	TGTGCCAGCAGACCTCTGCCCCAGGGGAGGGTGCCTGAAGCTTTCTTT	CASRPLPQGRVPEAFF
NA	once	TRBJ1-5	TRBV9	TGTGCCAGCAGCGTAGGGGTAGGGGTGAATCAGCCCCAGCATTTT	CASSVGVGVNQPQHF
TRBD1	NA	TRBJ2-6	TRBV25-1	TGTGCCAGCAGTGGGGCAGGGGGTTCCGGCGTCCTGACTTTC	CASSGAGGSGVLTF
TRBD2	NA	TRBJ2-7	TRBV11-2	TGTGCCAGCAGCCTAGCGGGGAGGGTTGTGGACGAGCAGTACTTC	CASSLAGRVVDEQYF
TRBD2	NA	TRBJ2-1	TRBV9	TGTGCCAGCAGCGTAGTGCTGGGGGGGGGTGATGAGCAGTTCTTC	CASSVVLGGGDEQFF
TRBD2	once	TRBJ2-1	TRBV2	TGTGCCAGTAGCGGGAGTGGGTCCTACAATGAGCAGTTCTTC	CASSGSGSYNEQFF
TRBD1	NA	TRBJ2-7	TRBV7-6	TGTGCCAGCAGCTGGGACAGGGATTCCTACGAGCAGTACTTC	CASSWDRDSYEQYF
NA	NA	TRBJ1-2	TRBV2	TGTGCCAGCACATGGACAGCCGTTGAGGGCTACACCTTC	CASTWTAVEGYTF
TRBD2	NA	TRBJ2-1	TRBV5-1	TGCGCCAGCAGCTTATTAGCGGGAGCAACGAACAATGAGCAGTTCTTC	CASSLLAGATNNEQFF
NA	NA	TRBJ2-7	TRBV10-3	TGTGCCATCAGTGAGTTGGGAGGAGCGGGTGTATACGAGCAGTACTTC	CAISELGGAGVYEQYF
NA	few	TRBJ1-2	TRBV5-4	TGTGCCAGCAGCTTGGGAGGAGGAGCTAACTATGGCTACACCTTC	CASSLGGGANYGYTF
TRBD1	NA	TRBJ1-2	TRBV6-5	TGTGCCAGCAGCGCTCCGGGACAGGGGCCTGGCTACACCTTC	CASSAPGQGPGYTF
NA	NA	TRBJ2-5	TRBV7-9	TGTGCCAGCAGCCCACCATGGGGGCCAGAAGAGACCCAGTACTTC	CASSPPWGPEETQYF
NA	NA	TRBJ2-5	TRBV7-8	TGTGCCAGCAGCTTAGCGTACTTGGCGCGGTACCAAGAGACCCAGTACTTC	CASSLAYLARYQETQYF
NA	NA	TRBJ2-5	TRBV27	TGTGCCAGCAGTTCTAAACCTCCTCGTTATCGACAGGAAGGGGCAGAGACCCAGTACTTC	CASSSKPPRYRQEGAETQYF
NA	NA	TRBJ1-1	TRBV27	TGTGCCAGCAGGGTCGGGACTCCGAACACTGAAGCTTTCTTT	CASRVGTPNTEAFF
NA	NA	TRBJ1-2	TRBV5-1	TGCGCCAGCAGCTGGACTCAGGAGGGATATGGCTACACCTTC	CASSWTQEGYGYTF
TRBD1	NA	TRBJ1-1	TRBV6-6	TGTGCCAGTAAATTTACCGGGACAGGGACCACTGAAGCTTTCTTT	CASKFTGTGTTEAFF
NA	NA	TRBJ2-3	TRBV6-5	TGTGCCAGCAGTTACTCGGCCCTTTTCACAGATACGCAGTATTTT	CASSYSALFTDTQYF
NA	few	TRBJ1-1	TRBV5-4	TGTGCCAGCAGCTCCGGGGGGGGGAACACTGAAGCTTTCTTT	CASSSGGGNTEAFF
NA	once	TRBJ1-1	TRBV10-3	TGTGCCATCAGTGTATCCCACACTGAAGCTTTCTTT	CAISVSHTEAFF
NA	NA	TRBJ1-2	TRBV9	TGTGCCAGCAGCGTCGAGAATAACTATGGCTACACCTTC	CASSVENNYGYTF
NA	few	TRBJ1-5	TRBV2	TGTGCCAGCAGTGAGGGGCTACAGGGCCCCAATCAGCCCCAGCATTTT	CASSEGLQGPNQPQHF
TRBD2	NA	TRBJ2-5	TRBV4-1	TGCGCCAGCAGCCAAGATCCTAGCGGGAGTTTTGGGGAGACCCAGTACTTC	CASSQDPSGSFGETQYF
TRBD2	NA	TRBJ2-7	TRBV7-3	TGTGCCAGCAGCTTAGTCCTAGCGGGGGCCTACGAGCAGTACTTC	CASSLVLAGAYEQYF
TRBD1	once	TRBJ1-4	TRBV29-1	TGCAGCGCGGGGACAGGGAACCCCGCAACTAATGAAAAACTGTTTTTT	CSAGTGNPATNEKLFF
TRBD2	NA	TRBJ2-3	TRBV5-1	TGCGCCAGCAGCTTGCTAGCGGGAGGGACTGGAGATACGCAGTATTTT	CASSLLAGGTGDTQYF
NA	once	TRBJ2-7	TRBV7-8	TGTGCCAGCAGCTGGTCCGGTGGCGGCTCCTACGAGCAGTACTTC	CASSWSGGGSYEQYF
NA	NA	TRBJ1-5	TRBV5-8	TGTGCCAGCAGCTTAAAGGGTCGGGGGCCCCAGCATTTT	CASSLKGRGPQHF
NA	few	TRBJ2-7	TRBV7-9	TGTGCCAGCAGCCGCTTCTACTCCGCGGGTGAGCAGTACTTC	CASSRFYSAGEQYF
TRBD1	medium-sized	TRBJ1-5	TRBV19	TGTGCCGCTACCGGGGACAGGGGTGGTAATCAGCCCCAGCATTTT	CAATGDRGGNQPQHF
TRBD1	NA	TRBJ1-5	TRBV19	TGTGCCAGTACCGGGACAGGGGGAAATCAGCCCCAGCATTTT	CASTGTGGNQPQHF